The T cell receptor (beta chain) under discussion was sequenced for a study of T-cell reconstitution after alpha-beta-depleted transplantation in children. Unique molecular identifiers featured in how the TCRbeta library was prepared. TCRdb re-analysed the PCR reads in MiXCR, keeping a single row per CDR3 protein. The data contain hundreds of thousands of distinct CDR3 sequences, around 16% of them singletons. A note on this clonotype: Possible read error: a much larger clone is one base away.

The CDR3 has 11 residues. Trimming pared 6 bases from V and 5 bases from J, leaving 5 bases between. This TCR derives from a human donor who donated a stem cell graft to a child with acute lymphoblastic leukemia. This chain connects TRBV12-3 or TRBV12-4 to TRBJ2-1; D is undetermined. The input for sequencing was PBMCs from the stem cell graft donor, taken from the stem cell graft. CDR3 DNA sequence: TGTGCCAGCAGGTTTAACAATGAGCAGTTCTTC. It specifies CASRFNNEQFF.